What follows are 3 T cell receptor beta chains derived from one specimen sequenced in a study of T cells after yellow fever vaccination. MiXCR was run by TCRdb on the 5' RACE reads, yielding one entry per CDR3 protein. Altogether around 4,700 distinct CDR3 sequences are present, over 3% being singletons, with the ten largest covering approximately 59%. The specimen comprised PBMCs, either bulk or a sorted T-cell subset (CD4+, CD8+, memory, or dextramer-sorted; not recorded which), sampled 15 days after the yellow fever booster vaccination. These receptors were taken from a man younger than 40 who received the YFV17D yellow fever vaccine.

The sample holds many counts of this clonotype. This chain joins TRBV5-5 and TRBJ2-2; D may be TRBD1 or TRBD2 (6 bases each). The V and J ends lost 4 bases and 5 bases respectively, with 21 bases between them. The CDR3 spans 17 residues. Germline-derived CDR1 and CDR2 are SGHKS and YYEKEE (reference sequence). CDR3 region: CASSLFGWGALTGELFF. As DNA, the CDR3 is TGTGCCAGCAGCCTCTTCGGATGGGGGGCGCTGACCGGGGAGCTGTTTTTT.

This clonotype came up many times. The V and J genes are TRBV9 and TRBJ1-1; D is unclear. The CDR3 loop spans 14 amino acids. Trimming shortened V by 3 bases and J by 7 bases, and 16 bases separated the two germline ends. Germline values: CDR1 SGDLS, CDR2 YYNGEE. The CDR3 spells CASSDSGHEIEAFF. CDR3 bases: TGTGCCAGCAGCGATTCCGGGCACGAGATTGAAGCTTTCTTT.

This clonotype was observed many times. The genes are TRBV4-3 and TRBJ2-1; 9 positions match TRBD1. The V gene end was trimmed by 0 bases and the J gene end by 8 bases; junction bases not matched to a gene: 5. This CDR3 has 15 amino acids. Germline V CDR1 and CDR2: LGHNA, YSLEER. CDR3 sequence reads: CASSQDPGQGDEQFF. The CDR3 DNA follows: TGCGCCAGCAGCCAAGATCCGGGACAGGGAGATGAGCAGTTCTTC.